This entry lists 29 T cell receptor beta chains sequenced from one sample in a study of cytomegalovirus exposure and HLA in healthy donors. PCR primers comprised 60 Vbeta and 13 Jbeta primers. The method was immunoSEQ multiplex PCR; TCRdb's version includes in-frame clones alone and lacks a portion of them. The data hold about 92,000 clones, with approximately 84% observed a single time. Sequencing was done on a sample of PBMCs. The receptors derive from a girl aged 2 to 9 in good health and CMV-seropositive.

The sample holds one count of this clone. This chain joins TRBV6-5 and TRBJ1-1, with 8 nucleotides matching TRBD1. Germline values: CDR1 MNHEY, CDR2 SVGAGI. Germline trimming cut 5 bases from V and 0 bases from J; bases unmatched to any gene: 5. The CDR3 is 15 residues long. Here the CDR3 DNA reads TGTGCCAGCAGTAACTTGGGACAGGTGAACACTGAAGCTTTCTTT. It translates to CASSNLGQVNTEAFF.

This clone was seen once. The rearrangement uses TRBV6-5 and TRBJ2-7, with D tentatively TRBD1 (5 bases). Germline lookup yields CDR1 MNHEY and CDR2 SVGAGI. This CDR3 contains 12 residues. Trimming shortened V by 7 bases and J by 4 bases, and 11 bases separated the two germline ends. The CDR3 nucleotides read TGTGCCAGCACTGGGGCGCGGTACGAGCAGTACTTC. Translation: CASTGARYEQYF.

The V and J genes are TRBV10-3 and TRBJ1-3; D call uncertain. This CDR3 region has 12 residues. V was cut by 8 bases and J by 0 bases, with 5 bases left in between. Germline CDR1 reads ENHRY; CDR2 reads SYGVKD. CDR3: CAISGSGNTIYF. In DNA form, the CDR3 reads TGTGCCATCTCGGGCTCTGGAAACACCATATATTTT.

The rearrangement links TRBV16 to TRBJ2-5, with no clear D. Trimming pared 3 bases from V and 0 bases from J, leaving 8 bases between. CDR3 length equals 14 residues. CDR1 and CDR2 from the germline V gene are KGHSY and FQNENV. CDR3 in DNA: TGTGCCAGCAGCCAGACACTGTACCAAGAGACCCAGTACTTC. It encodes CASSQTLYQETQYF.

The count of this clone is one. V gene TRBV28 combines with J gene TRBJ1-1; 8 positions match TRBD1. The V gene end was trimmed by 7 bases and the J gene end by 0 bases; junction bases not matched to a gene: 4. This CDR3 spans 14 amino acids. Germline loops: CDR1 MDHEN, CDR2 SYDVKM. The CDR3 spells CASTGGRVNTEAFF. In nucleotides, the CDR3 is TGTGCCAGCACAGGGGGCCGGGTGAACACTGAAGCTTTCTTT.

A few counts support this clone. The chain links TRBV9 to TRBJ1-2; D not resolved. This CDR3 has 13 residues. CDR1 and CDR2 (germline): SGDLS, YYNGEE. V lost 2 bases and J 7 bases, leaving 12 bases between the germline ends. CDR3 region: CASSVDSRSGYTF. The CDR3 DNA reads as TGTGCCAGCAGCGTTGACTCTCGGAGTGGCTACACCTTC.

DNA of the CDR3: TGTGCCAGCAGCTCCGGGACAGGGGGACCCGGGGAGCTGTTTTTT. Translation: CASSSGTGGPGELFF. V and J are TRBV5-4 and TRBJ2-2; 11 bases are shared with TRBD1. J gave up 6 bases and V 3 bases, and 4 bases lay outside the gene matches. This CDR3 has 15 residues. CDR1 is SGHNT, CDR2 YYREEE, per germline (reference sequence).

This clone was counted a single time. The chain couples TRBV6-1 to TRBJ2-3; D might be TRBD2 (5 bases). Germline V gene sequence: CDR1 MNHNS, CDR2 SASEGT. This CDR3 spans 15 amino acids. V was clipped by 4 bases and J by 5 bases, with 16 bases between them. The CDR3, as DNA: TGTGCCAGCAGTGGCCGGGGAGCTCCCGAAGATACGCAGTATTTT. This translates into CASSGRGAPEDTQYF.

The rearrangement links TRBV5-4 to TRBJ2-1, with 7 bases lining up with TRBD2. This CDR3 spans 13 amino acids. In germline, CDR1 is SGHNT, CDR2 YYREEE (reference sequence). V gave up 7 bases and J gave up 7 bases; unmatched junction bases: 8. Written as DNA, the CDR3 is TGTGCCAGCGGGAGGGAGGTTATTAATGAGCAGTTCTTC. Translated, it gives CASGREVINEQFF.

For the CDR3, the DNA is TGCGCCAGCAGCCAAGTGGGACTAGCGGGGATCACAGATACGCAGTATTTT. Amino acids: CASSQVGLAGITDTQYF. V and J are TRBV4-1 and TRBJ2-3, with 13 bases lining up with TRBD2. From germline, CDR1 is MGHRA and CDR2 YSYEKL. V was clipped by 1 base and J by 2 bases; unmatched bases: 3. This CDR3 has 17 amino acids.

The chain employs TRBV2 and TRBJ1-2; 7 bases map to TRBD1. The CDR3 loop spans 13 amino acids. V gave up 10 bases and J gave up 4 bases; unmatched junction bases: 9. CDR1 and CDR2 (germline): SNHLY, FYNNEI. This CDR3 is CATTGEVGYGYTF. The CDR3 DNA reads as TGTGCCACTACAGGGGAGGTAGGCTATGGCTACACCTTC. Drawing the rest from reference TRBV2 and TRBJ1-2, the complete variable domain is EPEVTQTPSHQVTQMGQEVILRCVPISNHLYFYWYRQILGQKVEFLVSFYNNEISEKSEIFDDQFSVERPDGSNFTLKIRSTKLEDSAMYFCATTGEVGYGYTFGSGTRLTVV.

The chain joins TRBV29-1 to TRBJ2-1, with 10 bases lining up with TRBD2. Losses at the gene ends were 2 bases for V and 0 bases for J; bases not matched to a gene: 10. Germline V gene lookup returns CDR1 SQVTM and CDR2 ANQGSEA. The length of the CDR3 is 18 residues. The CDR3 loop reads CSVELRAGGPSSYNEQFF. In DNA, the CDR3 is TGCAGCGTTGAATTGCGAGCGGGAGGGCCGAGCTCCTACAATGAGCAGTTCTTC.

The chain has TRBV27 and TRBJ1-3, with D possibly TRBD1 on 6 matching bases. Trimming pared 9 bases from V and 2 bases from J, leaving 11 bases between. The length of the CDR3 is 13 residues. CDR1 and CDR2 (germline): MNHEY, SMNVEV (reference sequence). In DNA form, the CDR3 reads TGTGCCAGTTTGGGGGGGCCTGGAAACACCATATATTTT. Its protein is CASLGGPGNTIYF.

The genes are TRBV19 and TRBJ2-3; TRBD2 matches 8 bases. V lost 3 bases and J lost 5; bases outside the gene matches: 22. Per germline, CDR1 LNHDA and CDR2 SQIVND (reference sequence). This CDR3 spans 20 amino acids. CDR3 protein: CASSMATIRSGSGWGDTQYF. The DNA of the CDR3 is TGTGCCAGTAGTATGGCTACCATTCGCAGCGGGAGCGGGTGGGGAGATACGCAGTATTTT.

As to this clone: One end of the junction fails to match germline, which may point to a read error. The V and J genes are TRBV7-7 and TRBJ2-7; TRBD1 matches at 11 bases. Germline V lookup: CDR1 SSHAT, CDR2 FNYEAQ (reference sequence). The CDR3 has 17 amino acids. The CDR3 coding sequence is TGTGCTAGCAGCTTAAGGGGTCACGGACAGGGGGCAGACGAGCAGTACTTC. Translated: CASSLRGHGQGADEQYF.

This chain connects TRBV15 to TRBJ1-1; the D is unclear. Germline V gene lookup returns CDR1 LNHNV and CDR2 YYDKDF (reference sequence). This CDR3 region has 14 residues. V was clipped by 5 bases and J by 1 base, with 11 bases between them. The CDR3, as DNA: TGTGCCACCAGCCCTCGGAGGGAGAACACTGAAGCTTTCTTT. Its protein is CATSPRRENTEAFF.

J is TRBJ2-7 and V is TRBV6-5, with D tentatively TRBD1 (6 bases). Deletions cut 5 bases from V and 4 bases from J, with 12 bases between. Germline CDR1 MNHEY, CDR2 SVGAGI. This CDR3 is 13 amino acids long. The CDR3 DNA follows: TGTGCCAGCAGTGTAGGACAGAGTTACGAGCAGTACTTC. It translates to CASSVGQSYEQYF.

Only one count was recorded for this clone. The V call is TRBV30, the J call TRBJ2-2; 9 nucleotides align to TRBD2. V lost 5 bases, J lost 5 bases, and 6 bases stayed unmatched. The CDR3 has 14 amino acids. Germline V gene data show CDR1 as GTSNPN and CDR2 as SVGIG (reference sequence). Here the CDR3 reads CAWGTAGGTGELFF. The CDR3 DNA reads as TGTGCCTGGGGAACCGCGGGGGGGACCGGGGAGCTGTTTTTT.

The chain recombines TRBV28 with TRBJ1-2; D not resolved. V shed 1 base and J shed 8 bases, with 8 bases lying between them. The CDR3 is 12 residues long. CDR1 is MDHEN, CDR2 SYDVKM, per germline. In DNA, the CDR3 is TGTGCCAGCAGTTTATTCGGAGAAGGCTACACCTTC. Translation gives CASSLFGEGYTF.

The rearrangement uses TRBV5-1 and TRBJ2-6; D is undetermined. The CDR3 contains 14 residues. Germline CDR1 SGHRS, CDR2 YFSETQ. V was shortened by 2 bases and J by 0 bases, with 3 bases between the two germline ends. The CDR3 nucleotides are TGCGCCAGCAGCTTTAGCTCTGGGGCCAACGTCCTGACTTTC. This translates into CASSFSSGANVLTF.

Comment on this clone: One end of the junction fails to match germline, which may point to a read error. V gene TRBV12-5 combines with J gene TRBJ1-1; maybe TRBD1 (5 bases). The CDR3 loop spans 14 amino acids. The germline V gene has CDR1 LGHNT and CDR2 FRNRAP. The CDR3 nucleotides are TGTGCTAGCGGTTTGGGACGGGAGAACACTGAAGCTTTCTTT. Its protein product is CASGLGRENTEAFF. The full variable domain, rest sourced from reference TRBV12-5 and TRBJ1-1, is DARVTQTPRHKVTEMGQEVTMRCQPILGHNTVFWYRQTMMQGLELLAYFRNRAPLDDSGMPKDRFSAEMPDATLATLKIQPSEPRDSAVYFCASGLGRENTEAFFGQGTRLTVV.

The CDR3 reads CAWSPQALRNEQYF. In DNA form, the CDR3 reads TGTGCCTGGAGCCCCCAAGCTCTGAGGAACGAGCAGTACTTC. This chain connects TRBV30 to TRBJ2-7; D remains ambiguous. The CDR3 runs 14 residues. Germline V lookup: CDR1 GTSNPN, CDR2 SVGIG (reference sequence). Trimming pared 3 bases from V and 5 bases from J, leaving 17 bases between.

CDR3 region: CSPRILEREVEYNEQFF. CDR3 DNA: TGCAGCCCTCGGATTTTGGAGCGGGAGGTGGAGTACAATGAGCAGTTCTTC. The rearrangement uses TRBV29-1 and TRBJ2-1, with TRBD2 identical over 9 bases. This CDR3 region has 17 residues. V lost 8 bases, J lost 4 bases, and 18 bases stayed unmatched. Germline assignment: CDR1 SQVTM and CDR2 ANQGSEA.

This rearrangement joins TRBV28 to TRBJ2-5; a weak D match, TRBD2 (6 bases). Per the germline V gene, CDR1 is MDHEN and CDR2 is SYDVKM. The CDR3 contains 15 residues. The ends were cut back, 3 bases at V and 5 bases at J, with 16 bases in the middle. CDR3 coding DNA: TGTGCCAGCAGTTTTGGGGACCGGAGGGGTGAGACCCAGTACTTC. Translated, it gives CASSFGDRRGETQYF.

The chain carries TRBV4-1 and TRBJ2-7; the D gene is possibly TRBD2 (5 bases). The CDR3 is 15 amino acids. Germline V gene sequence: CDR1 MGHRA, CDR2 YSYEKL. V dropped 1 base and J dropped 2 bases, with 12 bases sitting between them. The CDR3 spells CASSQVGMKPYEQYF. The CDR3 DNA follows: TGCGCCAGCAGCCAAGTCGGGATGAAACCCTACGAGCAGTACTTC.

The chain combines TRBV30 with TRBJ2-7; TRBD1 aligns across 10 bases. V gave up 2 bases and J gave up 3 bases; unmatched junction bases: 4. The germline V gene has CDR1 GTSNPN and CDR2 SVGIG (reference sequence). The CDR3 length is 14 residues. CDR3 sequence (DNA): TGTGCCTGGAGTTTTCGGACAGGGGGCTACGAGCAGTACTTC. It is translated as CAWSFRTGGYEQYF.

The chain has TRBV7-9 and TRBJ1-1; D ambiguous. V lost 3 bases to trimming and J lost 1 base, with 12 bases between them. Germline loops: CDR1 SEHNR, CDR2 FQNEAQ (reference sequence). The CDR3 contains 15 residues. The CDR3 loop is CASSFSRNRNTEAFF. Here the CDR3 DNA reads TGTGCCAGCAGCTTCTCTCGCAATAGGAACACTGAAGCTTTCTTT.

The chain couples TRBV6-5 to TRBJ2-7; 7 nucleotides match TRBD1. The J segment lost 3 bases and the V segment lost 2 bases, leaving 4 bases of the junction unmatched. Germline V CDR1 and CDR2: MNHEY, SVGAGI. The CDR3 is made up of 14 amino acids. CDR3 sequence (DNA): TGTGCCAGCAGTTACGGGCAGGGGGTCTACGAGCAGTACTTC. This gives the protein CASSYGQGVYEQYF.

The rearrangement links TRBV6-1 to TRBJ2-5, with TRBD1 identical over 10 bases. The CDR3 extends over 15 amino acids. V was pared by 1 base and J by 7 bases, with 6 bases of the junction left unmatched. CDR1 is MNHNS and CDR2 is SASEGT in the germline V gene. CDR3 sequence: CASSEGTGGRVTQYF. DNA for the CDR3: TGTGCCAGCAGTGAAGGGACAGGGGGTCGGGTGACCCAGTACTTC.